This T cell receptor beta chain is drawn from a study of T cells in women clearing cervical HPV infection. The repertoire was sequenced with immunoSEQ multiplex PCR; TCRdb's copy has only in-frame clones and lacks some. Here the sample table reports roughly 34,000 clones. CDR1 and CDR2 (germline): LNHDA, SQIVND (reference sequence). V was clipped by 3 bases and J by 0 bases, with 12 bases between them. The CDR3 consists of 15 residues. Comment on this clone: The read halts 3 residues ahead of the CDR3 end, with the missing end drawn from the germline J gene.

The sample taken for sequencing was blood buffy coat. The chain joins TRBV19 to TRBJ2-7; possible D gene TRBD1, 5 bases. This TCR was recovered from a woman aged 18 to 75 with a cervical HPV16 infection that either progressed to CIN3+ or cleared (not recorded which). CDR3 DNA, as far as it was read: TGTGCCAGTAGTATGTTTGACAGAGACTCCTACGAG. Protein: CASSMFDRDSYE. The CDR3 reads in full as CASSMFDRDSYEQYF.